These 10 T cell receptor beta chains were all obtained from the same sample, sequenced in a study of T cell repertoires in cytomegalovirus infection. Each CDR3 protein is one row after TCRdb ran MiXCR on the reads. The sample shows about a million distinct CDR3 sequences, about 33% of them seen only once. The antigens for these receptors are not known. The sample here was cultured CD8+ T cells from PBMCs, taken from culture after CMV antigen stimulation. The origin of the receptors is a human donor in good health (CMV status not recorded). Some clones in this sample may be carry-over from other donors' samples.

This clonotype occurred many times. The V gene is TRBV12-3 or TRBV12-4, the J gene TRBJ1-4; 8 bases are shared with TRBD1. The trim removed 8 bases at V and 7 bases at J, leaving 18 bases unmatched. This CDR3 comprises 17 residues. In DNA form, the CDR3 reads TGTGCCAGCCGATACTGGACAGGGCGCGGAAAGGTTGAAAAACTGTTTTTT. Encoded protein: CASRYWTGRGKVEKLFF.

This clonotype was counted once. J is TRBJ2-1 and V is TRBV3-1; D unclear. There are 13 residues in the CDR3. CDR1 LGHDT and CDR2 YNNKEL come from the germline V gene (reference sequence). V dropped 6 bases and J dropped 8 bases, with 14 bases sitting between them. CDR3 nucleotides: TGTGCCAGCAGTCCAAGGGCAGCCTATGAGCAGTTCTTC. This gives the protein CASSPRAAYEQFF.

J is TRBJ2-3 and V is TRBV10-3, with D tentatively TRBD1 (6 bases). This CDR3 is 18 amino acids long. V lost 8 bases to trimming and J lost 2 bases, with 26 bases between them. Germline lookup yields CDR1 ENHRY and CDR2 SYGVKD. CDR3 region: CAILISDIQGWDTDTQYF. Here the CDR3 DNA reads TGTGCCATCCTTATATCGGACATCCAGGGGTGGGACACAGATACGCAGTATTTT.

V is TRBV28 and J is TRBJ1-1, with D hard to call. The length of the CDR3 is 14 residues. V was cut by 3 bases and J by 7 bases, with 15 bases left in between. The germline CDR1 and CDR2 sequences are MDHEN and SYDVKM. The CDR3 nucleotides read TGTGCCAGCAGTTTCCCCGCGAGCGGAGGTGAAGCTTTCTTT. Encoded protein: CASSFPASGGEAFF.

This clonotype was counted ten times or more. This chain joins TRBV7-2 and TRBJ2-7; maybe TRBD1 (6 bases). With 5 bases removed from V and 2 bases from J, the gap between germline ends came to 10 bases. CDR1 and CDR2 from the germline V gene are SGHTA and FQGNSA. The CDR3 runs to 13 residues. CDR3 protein: CASSPDRTYEQYV. Here the CDR3 DNA reads TGTGCCAGCAGCCCGGACAGAACCTACGAGCAGTACGTC.

There are many counts of this clonotype. V and J are TRBV7-2 and TRBJ2-2; 7 bases line up with TRBD2. Germline trimming cut 5 bases from V and 5 bases from J; bases unmatched to any gene: 11. The CDR3 covers 16 residues. Germline CDR1 reads SGHTA; CDR2 reads FQGNSA. This chain's CDR3 is CASSPRLAGVTGELFF. DNA for the CDR3: TGTGCCAGCAGCCCCCGACTGGCGGGGGTAACCGGGGAGCTGTTTTTT.

Comment on this clonotype: One end of the junction fails to match germline, which may point to a read error. The chain employs TRBV7-6 and TRBJ2-7; no definite D call. This CDR3 is built from 15 residues. Germline loops: CDR1 SGHVS, CDR2 FNYEAQ. The CDR3 DNA reads TGTGCCAGCAGCTTAGAGGCAGGTTTGAACTACAAGCAGTACTTC. The encoded protein is CASSLEAGLNYKQYF.

This clonotype has just a few counts. The chain is built from TRBV12-5 and TRBJ1-2; 7 bases are a match to TRBD1. Germline CDR1 LGHNT, CDR2 FRNRAP. CDR3 length: 15 residues. The V gene end was trimmed by 4 bases and the J gene end by 2 bases; junction bases not matched to a gene: 7. For the CDR3, the DNA is TGTGCTAGTGGTTCCTTTCGGGACAGAAACTATGGCTACACCTTC. Protein product: CASGSFRDRNYGYTF. Together with reference TRBV12-5 and TRBJ1-2, the CDR3 gives the full variable domain: DARVTQTPRHKVTEMGQEVTMRCQPILGHNTVFWYRQTMMQGLELLAYFRNRAPLDDSGMPKDRFSAEMPDATLATLKIQPSEPRDSAVYFCASGSFRDRNYGYTFGSGTRLTVV.

Comments on this clonotype: A junction end diverges from the germline sequence, so it may reflect a read error. The CDR3 sequence: CASSYSGTGINNEQFF. The CDR3 DNA reads TGTGCCAGTAGTTACTCAGGGACAGGGATCAACAATGAGCAGTTCTTC. The chain recombines TRBV6-5 with TRBJ2-1; 9 nucleotides align to TRBD1. This CDR3 is built from 16 residues. Germline CDR1 reads MNHEY; CDR2 reads SVGAGI.

In this sample, this clonotype turned up a few times. The chain recombines TRBV11-2 with TRBJ1-4, with D perhaps matching TRBD1 (6 bases). This CDR3 has 14 residues. The V gene's germline CDR1 is SGHAT and CDR2 FQNNGV. Between the trimmed V and J ends, which lost 5 bases and 5 bases, there was a span of 12 bases. The CDR3 loop reads CASSRGTRNEKLFF. The CDR3 DNA reads TGTGCCAGCAGCCGAGGGACAAGAAATGAAAAACTGTTTTTT.